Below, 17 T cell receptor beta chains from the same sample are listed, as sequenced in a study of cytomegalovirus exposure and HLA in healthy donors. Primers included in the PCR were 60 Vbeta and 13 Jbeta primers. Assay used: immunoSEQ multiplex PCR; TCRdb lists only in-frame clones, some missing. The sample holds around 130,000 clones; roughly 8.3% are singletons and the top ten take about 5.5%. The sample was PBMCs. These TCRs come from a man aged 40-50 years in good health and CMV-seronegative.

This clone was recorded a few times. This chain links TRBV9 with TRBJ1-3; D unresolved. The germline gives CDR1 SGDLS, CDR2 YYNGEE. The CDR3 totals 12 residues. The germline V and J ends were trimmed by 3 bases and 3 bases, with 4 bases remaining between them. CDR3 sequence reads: CASSASGNTIYF. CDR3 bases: TGTGCCAGCAGCGCGAGTGGAAACACCATATATTTT.

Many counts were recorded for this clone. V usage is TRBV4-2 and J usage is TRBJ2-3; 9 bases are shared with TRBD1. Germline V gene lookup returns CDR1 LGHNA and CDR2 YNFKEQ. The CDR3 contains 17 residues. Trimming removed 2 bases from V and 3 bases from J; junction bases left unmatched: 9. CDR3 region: CASSQHRGQGGTDTQYF. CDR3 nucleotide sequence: TGTGCCAGCAGCCAACATAGGGGACAGGGTGGGACAGATACGCAGTATTTT.

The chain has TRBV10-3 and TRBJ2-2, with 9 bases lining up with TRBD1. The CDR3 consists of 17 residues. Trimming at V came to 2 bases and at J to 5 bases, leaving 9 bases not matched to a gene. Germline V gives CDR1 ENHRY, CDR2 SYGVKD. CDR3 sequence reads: CAISEPADRGITGELFF. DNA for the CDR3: TGTGCCATCAGTGAGCCCGCCGACAGGGGGATTACCGGGGAGCTGTTTTTT.

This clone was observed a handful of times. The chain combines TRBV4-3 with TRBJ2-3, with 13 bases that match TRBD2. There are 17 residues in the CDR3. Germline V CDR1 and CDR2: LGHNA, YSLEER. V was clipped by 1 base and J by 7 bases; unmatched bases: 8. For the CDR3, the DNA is TGCGCCAGCAGCCAAGGACCAACTAGCGGGGGGGCGTATACGCAGTATTTT. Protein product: CASSQGPTSGGAYTQYF.

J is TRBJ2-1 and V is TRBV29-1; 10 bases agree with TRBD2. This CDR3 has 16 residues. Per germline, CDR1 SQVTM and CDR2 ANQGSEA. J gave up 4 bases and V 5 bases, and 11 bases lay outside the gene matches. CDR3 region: CSVPLALAGFYNEQFF. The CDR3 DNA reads TGCAGCGTTCCCCTAGCACTAGCGGGGTTTTACAATGAGCAGTTCTTC.

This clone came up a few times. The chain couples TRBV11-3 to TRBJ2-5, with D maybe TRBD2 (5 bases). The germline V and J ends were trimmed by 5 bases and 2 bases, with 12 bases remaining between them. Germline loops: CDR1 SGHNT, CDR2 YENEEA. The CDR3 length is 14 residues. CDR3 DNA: TGTGCCAGCAGCCTGGACCGGGAACAAGAGACCCAGTACTTC. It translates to CASSLDREQETQYF.

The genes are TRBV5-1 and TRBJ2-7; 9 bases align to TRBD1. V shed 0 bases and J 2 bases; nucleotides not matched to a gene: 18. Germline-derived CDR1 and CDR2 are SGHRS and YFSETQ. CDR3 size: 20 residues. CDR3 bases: TGCGCCAGCAGCTTGGCCCGACAGGGGGGTTCCCAGGGGACTACCTACGAGCAGTACTTC. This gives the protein CASSLARQGGSQGTTYEQYF.

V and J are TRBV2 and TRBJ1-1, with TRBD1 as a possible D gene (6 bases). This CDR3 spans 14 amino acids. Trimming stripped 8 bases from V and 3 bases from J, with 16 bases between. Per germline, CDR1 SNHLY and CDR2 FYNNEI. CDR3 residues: CASSQRAGDTEAFF. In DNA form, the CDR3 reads TGTGCCAGCTCCCAACGGGCAGGGGACACTGAAGCTTTCTTT.

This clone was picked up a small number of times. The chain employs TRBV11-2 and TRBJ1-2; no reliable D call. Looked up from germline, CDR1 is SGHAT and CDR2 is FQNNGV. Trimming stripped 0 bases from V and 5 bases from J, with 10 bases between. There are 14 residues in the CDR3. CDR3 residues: CASSLDGRFYGYTF. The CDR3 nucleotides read TGTGCCAGCAGCTTAGATGGGCGATTTTATGGCTACACCTTC.

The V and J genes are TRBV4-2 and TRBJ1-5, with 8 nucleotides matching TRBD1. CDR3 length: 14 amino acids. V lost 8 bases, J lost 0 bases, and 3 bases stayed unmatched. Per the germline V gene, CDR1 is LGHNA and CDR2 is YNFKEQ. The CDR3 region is CASGQGNSNQPQHF. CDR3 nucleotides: TGTGCCAGCGGACAGGGAAATAGCAATCAGCCCCAGCATTTT.

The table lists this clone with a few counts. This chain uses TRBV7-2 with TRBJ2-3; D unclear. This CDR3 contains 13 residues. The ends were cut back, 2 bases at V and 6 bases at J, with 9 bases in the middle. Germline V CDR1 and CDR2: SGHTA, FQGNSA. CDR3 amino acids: CASSLPPVDTQYF. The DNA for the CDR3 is TGTGCCAGCAGCTTACCACCGGTGGATACGCAGTATTTT.

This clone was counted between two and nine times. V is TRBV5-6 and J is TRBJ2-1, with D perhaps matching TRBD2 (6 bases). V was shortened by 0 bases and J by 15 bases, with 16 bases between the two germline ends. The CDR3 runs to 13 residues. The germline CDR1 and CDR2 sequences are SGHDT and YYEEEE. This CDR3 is CASSLGRGVRRFF. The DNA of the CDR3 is TGTGCCAGCAGCTTGGGGAGGGGCGTTAGGCGGTTCTTC.

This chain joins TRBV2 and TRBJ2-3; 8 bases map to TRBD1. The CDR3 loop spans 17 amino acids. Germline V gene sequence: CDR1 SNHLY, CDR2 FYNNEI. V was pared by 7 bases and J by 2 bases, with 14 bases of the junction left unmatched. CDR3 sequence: CASIPQYPGGPTDTQYF. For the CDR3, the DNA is TGTGCCAGCATCCCCCAGTACCCAGGGGGCCCCACAGATACGCAGTATTTT.

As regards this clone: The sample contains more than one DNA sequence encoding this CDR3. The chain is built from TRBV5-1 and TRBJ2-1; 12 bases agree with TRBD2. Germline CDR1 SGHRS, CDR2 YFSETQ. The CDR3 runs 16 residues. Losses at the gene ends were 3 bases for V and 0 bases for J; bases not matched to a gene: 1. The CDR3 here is CASSSGLAGSYNEQFF. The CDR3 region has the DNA TGCGCCAGCAGCTCGGGACTAGCGGGCTCCTACAATGAGCAGTTCTTC.

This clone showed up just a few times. CDR3 DNA sequence: TGTGCCAGCTCACCATGGACCGGGACAGGGAAGGATGAAAAACTGTTTTTT. This gives the protein CASSPWTGTGKDEKLFF. The V and J genes are TRBV18 and TRBJ1-4; 9 bases fit TRBD1. The CDR3 runs to 17 residues. The germline CDR1 and CDR2 sequences are KGHSH and LQKENI. Losses at the gene ends were 2 bases for V and 6 bases for J; bases not matched to a gene: 10.

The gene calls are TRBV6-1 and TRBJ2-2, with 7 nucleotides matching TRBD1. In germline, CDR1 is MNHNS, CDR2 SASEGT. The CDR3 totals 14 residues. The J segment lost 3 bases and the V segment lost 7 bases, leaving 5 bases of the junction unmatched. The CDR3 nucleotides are TGTGCCAGCACCAGGGGACAGTACACCGGGGAGCTGTTTTTT. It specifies CASTRGQYTGELFF.

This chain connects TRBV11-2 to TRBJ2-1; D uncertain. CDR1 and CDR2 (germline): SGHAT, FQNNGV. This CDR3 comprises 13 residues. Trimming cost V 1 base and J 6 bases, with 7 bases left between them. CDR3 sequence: CASSLAASNEQFF. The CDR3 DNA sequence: TGTGCCAGCAGCTTAGCAGCGTCCAATGAGCAGTTCTTC.